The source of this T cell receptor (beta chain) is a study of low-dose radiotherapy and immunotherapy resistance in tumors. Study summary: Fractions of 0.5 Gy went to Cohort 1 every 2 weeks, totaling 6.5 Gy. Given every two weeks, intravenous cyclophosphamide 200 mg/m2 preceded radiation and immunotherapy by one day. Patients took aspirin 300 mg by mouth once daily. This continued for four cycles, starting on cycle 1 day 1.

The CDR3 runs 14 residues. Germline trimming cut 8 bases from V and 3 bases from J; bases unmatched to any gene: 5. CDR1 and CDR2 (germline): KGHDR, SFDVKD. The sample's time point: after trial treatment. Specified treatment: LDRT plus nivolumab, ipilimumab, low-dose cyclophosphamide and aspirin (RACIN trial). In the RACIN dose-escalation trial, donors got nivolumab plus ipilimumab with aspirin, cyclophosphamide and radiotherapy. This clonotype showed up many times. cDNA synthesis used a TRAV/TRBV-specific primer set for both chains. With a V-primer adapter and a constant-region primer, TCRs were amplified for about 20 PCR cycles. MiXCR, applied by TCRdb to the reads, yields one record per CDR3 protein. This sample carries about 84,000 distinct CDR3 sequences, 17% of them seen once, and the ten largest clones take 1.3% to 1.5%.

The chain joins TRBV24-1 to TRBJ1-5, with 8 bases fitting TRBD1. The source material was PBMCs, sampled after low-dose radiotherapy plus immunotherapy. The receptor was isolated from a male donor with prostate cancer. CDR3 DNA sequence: TGTGCCACCAAGGGACAGGCCGACAATCAGCCCCAGCATTTT. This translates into CATKGQADNQPQHF.